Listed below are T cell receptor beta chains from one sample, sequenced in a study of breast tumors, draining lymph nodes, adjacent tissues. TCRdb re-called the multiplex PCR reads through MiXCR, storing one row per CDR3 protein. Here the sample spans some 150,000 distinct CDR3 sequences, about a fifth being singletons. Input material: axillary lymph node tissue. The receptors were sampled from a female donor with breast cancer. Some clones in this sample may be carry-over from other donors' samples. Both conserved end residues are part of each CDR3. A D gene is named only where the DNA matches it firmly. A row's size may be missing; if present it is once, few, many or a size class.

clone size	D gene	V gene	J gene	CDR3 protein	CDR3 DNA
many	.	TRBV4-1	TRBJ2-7	CASSPQGPRSSYEQYF	TGCGCCAGCAGCCCACAGGGACCCAGGAGCTCCTACGAGCAGTACTTC
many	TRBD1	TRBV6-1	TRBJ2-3	CASSGNRGRFADTQYF	TGTGCCAGCAGTGGCAACAGGGGGCGCTTCGCAGATACGCAGTATTTT
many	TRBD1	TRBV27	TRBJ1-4	CASSFIYRQGEINEKLFF	TGTGCCAGCAGTTTTATCTACCGACAGGGGGAGATTAATGAAAAACTGTTTTTT
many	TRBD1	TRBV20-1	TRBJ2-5	CSARVGDRGFRETQYF	TGCAGTGCTAGAGTTGGAGACAGGGGGTTTAGAGAGACCCAGTACTTC
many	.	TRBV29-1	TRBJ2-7	CSVRDFGAEQYF	TGCAGCGTAAGGGACTTTGGGGCCGAGCAGTACTTC
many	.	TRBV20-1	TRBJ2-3	CSARASNTDTQYF	TGCAGTGCTAGGGCTAGCAACACAGATACGCAGTATTTT
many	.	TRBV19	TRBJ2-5	CASSISSQETQYF	TGTGCCAGTAGTATAAGCTCCCAAGAGACCCAGTACTTC
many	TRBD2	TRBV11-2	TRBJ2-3	CASSVSGRITDTQYF	TGTGCCAGCAGCGTTAGCGGGAGGATCACAGATACGCAGTATTTT
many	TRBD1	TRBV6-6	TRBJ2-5	CASSTRTGVEETQYF	TGTGCCAGCAGTACCCGGACAGGGGTGGAGGAGACCCAGTACTTC
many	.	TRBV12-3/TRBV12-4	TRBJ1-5	CASSPGFWVDQPQHF	TGTGCCAGCAGTCCAGGGTTTTGGGTCGATCAGCCCCAGCATTTT
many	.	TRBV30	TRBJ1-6	CAWTPGGNSPLHF	TGTGCCTGGACTCCCGGGGGTAATTCACCCCTCCACTTT
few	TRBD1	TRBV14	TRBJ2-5	CASSPGQGRVEETQYF	TGTGCCAGCAGCCCCGGACAGGGGAGGGTCGAAGAGACCCAGTACTTC
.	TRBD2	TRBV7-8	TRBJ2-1	CASSLRPSGSYNEQFF	TGTGCCAGCAGCTTACGGCCTAGCGGGTCGTACAATGAGCAGTTCTTC
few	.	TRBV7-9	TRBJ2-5	CASSPSPGENQETQYF	TGTGCCAGCAGCCCCTCCCCAGGAGAAAACCAAGAGACCCAGTACTTC
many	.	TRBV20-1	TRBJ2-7	CSASGRGWNYEQYF	TGCAGTGCTAGTGGACGAGGGTGGAACTACGAGCAGTACTTC
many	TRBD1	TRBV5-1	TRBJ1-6	CASSLASTGAGRAPLHF	TGCGCCAGCAGCTTGGCCTCAACAGGGGCCGGAAGGGCACCCCTCCACTTT
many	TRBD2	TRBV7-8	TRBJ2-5	CASSLLAGGYQETQYF	TGTGCCAGCAGCTTGCTAGCGGGAGGGTACCAAGAGACCCAGTACTTC
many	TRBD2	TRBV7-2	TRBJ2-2	CASSFSGPTGELFF	TGTGCCAGCAGCTTTAGCGGGCCCACCGGGGAGCTGTTTTTT
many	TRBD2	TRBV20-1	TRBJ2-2	CSASLAGRNTGELFF	TGCAGTGCTAGTCTAGCGGGACGAAACACCGGGGAGCTGTTTTTT
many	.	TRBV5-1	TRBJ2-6	CASSLDPGANVLTF	TGTGCCAGCAGCTTAGATCCGGGAGCCAACGTCCTGACTTTC
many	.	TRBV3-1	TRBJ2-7	CASSQNYQYEQYF	TGTGCCAGCAGCCAAAACTACCAATACGAGCAGTACTTC
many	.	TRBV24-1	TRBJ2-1	CATSDLGGKNNEQFF	TGTGCCACCAGTGATTTAGGGGGGAAGAACAATGAGCAGTTCTTC
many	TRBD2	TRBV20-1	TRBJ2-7	CSATLAGGPGEQYF	TGCAGTGCTACCTTAGCGGGAGGGCCTGGGGAGCAGTACTTC
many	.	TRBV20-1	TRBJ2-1	CSARVLVSNEQFF	TGCAGTGCTAGAGTGCTAGTCTCCAATGAGCAGTTCTTC
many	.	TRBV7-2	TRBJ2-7	CASSPQAGYYEQYF	TGTGCCAGCAGCCCACAAGCGGGCTACTACGAGCAGTACTTC
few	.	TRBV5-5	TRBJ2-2	CASSQGVTRINTGELFF	TGTGCCAGCAGCCAGGGCGTCACACGTATAAACACCGGGGAGCTGTTTTTT
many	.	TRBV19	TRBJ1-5	CASSILGGGSNQPQHF	TGTGCCAGTAGTATTTTGGGGGGAGGGAGCAATCAGCCCCAGCATTTT
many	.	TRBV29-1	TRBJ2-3	CSVEVSTDTQYF	TGCAGCGTTGAGGTTAGCACAGATACGCAGTATTTT
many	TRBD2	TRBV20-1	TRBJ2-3	CSAEGAGTSFLLGTDTQYF	TGCAGTGCTGAAGGAGCCGGGACTAGCTTCCTCCTTGGCACAGATACGCAGTATTTT
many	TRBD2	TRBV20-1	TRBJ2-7	CSARPLASGRRGYEQYF	TGCAGTGCCCGACCCCTCGCTAGCGGGAGGCGAGGCTACGAGCAGTACTTC
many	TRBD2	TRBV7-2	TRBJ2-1	CASSLRVAGANEQFF	TGTGCCAGCAGCTTAAGGGTAGCGGGAGCAAATGAGCAGTTCTTC